The 29 T cell receptor beta chains below were found in one sample sequenced in a study of shared clonotypes between healthy human individuals. TCRdb keeps only in-frame clones here, not all; method: immunoSEQ multiplex PCR. This sample has over a million clones, with approximately 76% found just once. Material: memory CD4+ T cells sorted from blood. Subset of the sample: CD45RA-negative fraction. These receptor sequences come from a man in his late teens or twenties in good health.

The chain combines TRBV7-2 with TRBJ1-2; no reliable D call. V was trimmed by 5 bases and J by 6 bases, leaving 13 bases between them. CDR1 and CDR2 from the germline V gene are SGHTA and FQGNSA. This CDR3 has 13 residues. For the CDR3, the DNA is TGTGCCAGCAGCCCGGGGAGTCCGGATGGCTACACCTTC. It encodes CASSPGSPDGYTF.

The chain couples TRBV5-1 to TRBJ2-2, with a tentative D call TRBD1 (6 bases). V was trimmed by 1 base and J by 2 bases, leaving 12 bases between them. The CDR3 runs 16 residues. Germline V gives CDR1 SGHRS, CDR2 YFSETQ. The CDR3 sequence: CASSLRGQQNTGELFF. The CDR3 DNA sequence: TGCGCCAGCAGCTTGAGAGGACAGCAAAACACCGGGGAGCTGTTTTTT.

V gene TRBV6-5 combines with J gene TRBJ2-7; tentatively, D is TRBD1 (6 bases). Trimming took 6 bases from V and 5 from J, leaving 20 bases between them. The CDR3 is 15 amino acids. Germline V gives CDR1 MNHEY, CDR2 SVGAGI. CDR3 loop: CASSLLGQGWDEQYF. CDR3 bases: TGTGCCAGCAGCCTACTCGGCCAGGGGTGGGACGAGCAGTACTTC.

This sequence joins TRBV18 and TRBJ2-3; no clear D. The V end was cut by 5 bases, the J end by 4 bases, with 10 bases between. CDR3 length: 13 amino acids. Germline V CDR1 and CDR2: KGHSH, LQKENI. The CDR3 DNA follows: TGTGCCAGCTCAAAGGGCCCCGCAGATACGCAGTATTTT. Translated: CASSKGPADTQYF.

J is TRBJ1-5 and V is TRBV7-8; 7 nucleotides match TRBD1. This CDR3 has 14 amino acids. CDR1 and CDR2 (germline): SGHVS, FQNEAQ. Germline trimming cut 5 bases from V and 3 bases from J; bases unmatched to any gene: 4. CDR3 DNA sequence: TGTGCCAGCAGCCCGGGACAGCCCAATCAGCCCCAGCATTTT. This gives the protein CASSPGQPNQPQHF.

The J gene is TRBJ2-2, the V gene TRBV7-9; TRBD2 matches at 12 bases. From germline, CDR1 is SEHNR and CDR2 FQNEAQ (reference sequence). The CDR3 totals 16 residues. Trimming cost V 5 bases and J 4 bases; bases outside gene matches: 5. CDR3 in amino acids: CASSPGLAGSTGELFF. The CDR3 bases are TGTGCCAGCAGCCCAGGACTAGCGGGAAGCACCGGGGAGCTGTTTTTT.

This clone was detected a few times. The V and J genes are TRBV5-4 and TRBJ2-1; 10 bases map to TRBD1. Germline V CDR1 and CDR2: SGHNT, YYREEE (reference sequence). CDR3 length: 14 amino acids. V lost 6 bases, J lost 6 bases, and 6 bases stayed unmatched. The CDR3 sequence is CASTPDRGSNEQFF. The CDR3 region has the DNA TGTGCCAGCACTCCGGACAGGGGGTCCAATGAGCAGTTCTTC.

The rearrangement joins TRBV28 to TRBJ2-3; maybe TRBD2 (6 bases). The CDR3 has 15 residues. The V and J ends lost 3 bases and 0 bases respectively, with 10 bases between them. The germline V gene has CDR1 MDHEN and CDR2 SYDVKM. The CDR3 spells CASSFWGTSTDTQYF. CDR3 DNA sequence: TGTGCCAGCAGTTTTTGGGGGACTAGCACAGATACGCAGTATTTT.

This clone was observed once. The chain combines TRBV13 with TRBJ2-1; 11 positions match TRBD2. The CDR3 consists of 16 residues. Germline V gene lookup returns CDR1 PRHDT and CDR2 FYEKMQ (reference sequence). Losses at the gene ends were 4 bases for V and 4 bases for J; bases not matched to a gene: 6. In DNA form, the CDR3 reads TGTGCCAGCAGCTCACTAGGGACTAGCGGTTACAATGAGCAGTTCTTC. Its translation: CASSSLGTSGYNEQFF.

This chain links TRBV6-1 with TRBJ1-6; the match to TRBD1 covers 8 bases. CDR3 length: 12 amino acids. V shed 6 bases and J 10 bases; nucleotides not matched to a gene: 2. Germline CDR1 reads MNHNS; CDR2 reads SASEGT. CDR3 bases: TGTGCCAGCAGGACAGGGGCATCACCCCTCCACTTT. Protein: CASRTGASPLHF.

The V and J genes are TRBV5-6 and TRBJ1-2, with a weak D call TRBD1 (5 bases). The CDR3 contains 12 residues. V gave up 4 bases and J gave up 8 bases, with 12 bases separating them. Germline-derived CDR1 and CDR2 are SGHDT and YYEEEE. CDR3 sequence reads: CASSVTEGGYTF. CDR3 sequence (DNA): TGTGCCAGCAGCGTGACAGAGGGAGGCTACACCTTC.

V is TRBV6-5 and J is TRBJ1-4; TRBD1 matches at 9 bases. V dropped 6 bases and J dropped 11; count of bases not matched to a gene: 10. The CDR3 sequence is 14 residues long. Germline assignment: CDR1 MNHEY and CDR2 SVGAGI. The CDR3 is CASRPGTGSRKLFF. In DNA, the CDR3 is TGTGCCAGCAGGCCCGGGACAGGGTCACGGAAACTGTTTTTT.

This chain connects TRBV6-1 to TRBJ2-7; D may match TRBD1 or TRBD2 (6 bases each). The CDR3 length is 14 residues. V shed 1 base and J shed 4 bases, with 11 bases lying between them. Germline values: CDR1 MNHNS, CDR2 SASEGT. The CDR3 DNA reads TGTGCCAGCAGTGAAGATATAGGGGGGTACGAGCAGTACTTC. Translating it yields CASSEDIGGYEQYF.

The V gene is TRBV28, the J gene TRBJ2-7; 9 bases map to TRBD1. After removal of 10 bases from V and 6 bases from J, the junction contained 10 bases not matched to a gene. There are 13 residues in the CDR3. Germline V gene sequence: CDR1 MDHEN, CDR2 SYDVKM. CDR3 bases: TGTGCCACAGGAAGGACAGGGGCGACCGAGCAGTACTTC. It yields the protein CATGRTGATEQYF. Based on the CDR3 plus reference TRBV28 and TRBJ2-7, the full variable domain is DVKVTQSSRYLVKRTGEKVFLECVQDMDHENMFWYRQDPGLGLRLIYFSYDVKMKEKGDIPEGYSVSREKKERFSLILESASTNQTSMYLCATGRTGATEQYFGPGTRLTVT.

This clone was observed a few times. J is TRBJ1-5 and V is TRBV1; TRBD1, the D gene given by the table, was not confirmed from the DNA. TRBV1 has pseudogene status. The CDR3 contains 20 residues. CDR3 bases: TGCACCAGCAGCCAAGATTGGGGGACCGACAGGGGCAGGGGCAATCAGCCCCAGCATTTT. This sequence encodes CTSSQDWGTDRGRGNQPQHF.

The chain links TRBV20-1 to TRBJ2-1; perhaps TRBD1 as D (5 bases). Germline values: CDR1 DFQATT, CDR2 SNEGSKA (reference sequence). The CDR3 is 11 amino acids. The V end lost 8 bases, the J end lost 12 bases, and 17 bases lay between the germline ends. The CDR3 region has the DNA TGCAGTCTCGACAGACCCCTTGGGCAGTTCTTC. This encodes CSLDRPLGQFF.

The V call is TRBV5-4, the J call TRBJ2-7; perhaps TRBD2 as D (6 bases). The CDR3 runs to 16 residues. Germline V gives CDR1 SGHNT, CDR2 YYREEE (reference sequence). Trimming removed 4 bases at V and 2 bases at J, with 19 bases between. The CDR3 DNA reads as TGTGCCAGCAGCCCCGCCGGGAGCAACCCCGCCTACGAGCAGTACTTC. Its protein product is CASSPAGSNPAYEQYF.

The chain uses TRBV5-1 and TRBJ1-4, with TRBD1 matching over 8 bases. The CDR3 contains 14 residues. Unmatched junction bases numbered 4, after V lost 4 bases and J lost 5 bases. Germline loops: CDR1 SGHRS, CDR2 YFSETQ. The CDR3 coding sequence is TGCGCCAGCAGCGGAGGACAGGGAAATGAAAAACTGTTTTTT. Its protein product is CASSGGQGNEKLFF.

The J gene is TRBJ2-3, the V gene TRBV6-1; TRBD2 aligns across 9 bases. Germline CDR1 MNHNS, CDR2 SASEGT. This CDR3 spans 17 amino acids. J gave up 2 bases and V 1 base, and 7 bases lay outside the gene matches. CDR3 amino acids: CASSEGHGGRATDTQYF. DNA for the CDR3: TGTGCCAGCAGTGAAGGACACGGCGGGAGGGCCACAGATACGCAGTATTTT.

The rearrangement links TRBV6-5 to TRBJ2-1, with D perhaps being TRBD1 or TRBD2 (6 bases each). CDR1 MNHEY and CDR2 SVGAGI come from the germline V gene. The CDR3 runs 13 residues. V was shortened by 5 bases and J by 7 bases, with 12 bases between the two germline ends. In DNA, the CDR3 is TGTGCCAGCAGTCGGGGGCCTTCGAATGAGCAGTTCTTC. Its protein is CASSRGPSNEQFF.

This clone was seen a few times. The V and J genes are TRBV28 and TRBJ1-3, with D unresolved. Germline loops: CDR1 MDHEN, CDR2 SYDVKM. The CDR3 totals 15 residues. Trimming stripped 2 bases from V and 0 bases from J, with 8 bases between. This CDR3 reads CASSLRVSSGNTIYF. The CDR3 DNA is TGTGCCAGCAGTTTAAGGGTTAGCTCTGGAAACACCATATATTTT.

Comments on this clone: Other DNA sequences from this sample encode an identical CDR3 as well. This chain joins TRBV7-2 and TRBJ2-7; TRBD2 matches at 14 bases. V shed 1 base and J 3 bases; nucleotides not matched to a gene: 5. The length of the CDR3 is 17 residues. Germline-derived CDR1 and CDR2 are SGHTA and FQGNSA. The CDR3, as DNA: TGTGCCAGCAGCTTAGTAGGGGGGACTAGCGGGAGCTACGAGCAGTACTTC. Translating it yields CASSLVGGTSGSYEQYF.

This clone occurred a few times. CDR3 residues: CASSKEAGRNTGELFF. The CDR3 DNA reads TGTGCCAGCAGCAAGGAGGCGGGTCGGAACACCGGGGAGCTGTTTTTT. The rearrangement joins TRBV7-3 to TRBJ2-2; possible D gene TRBD2, 5 bases. The CDR3 sequence is 16 residues long. Germline CDR1 is SGHTA and CDR2 is FQGTGA. With 5 bases removed from V and 1 base from J, the gap between germline ends came to 14 bases.

The V gene is TRBV5-5, the J gene TRBJ2-3; D tentatively reads TRBD1 or TRBD2 (6 bases each). Per the germline V gene, CDR1 is SGHKS and CDR2 is YYEKEE (reference sequence). The CDR3 contains 16 residues. The V end was cut by 2 bases, the J end by 6 bases, with 19 bases between. CDR3 region: CASSFQPIGGPDTQYF. CDR3 bases: TGTGCCAGCAGCTTTCAACCGATTGGGGGGCCGGATACGCAGTATTTT.

This sequence joins TRBV5-5 and TRBJ2-7; D tentatively reads TRBD1 or TRBD2 (5 bases each). The germline V gene encodes CDR1 SGHKS and CDR2 YYEKEE (reference sequence). The germline V and J ends were trimmed by 5 bases and 2 bases, with 14 bases remaining between them. The CDR3 has 14 residues. The CDR3 loop is CASRARDAAYEQYF. The CDR3 nucleotides are TGTGCCAGCAGAGCGAGGGACGCCGCCTACGAGCAGTACTTC.

V gene TRBV19 combines with J gene TRBJ2-1, with 11 bases that match TRBD2. V lost 3 bases, J lost 8 bases, and 6 bases stayed unmatched. This CDR3 has 15 amino acids. Germline V gene lookup returns CDR1 LNHDA and CDR2 SQIVND (reference sequence). The DNA of the CDR3 is TGTGCCAGTAGTATGCGTAGCGGGAGGGCGGATGAGCAGTTCTTC. Protein product: CASSMRSGRADEQFF.

The J gene is TRBJ1-3, the V gene TRBV10-1; D is unresolved. V lost 0 bases and J 0 bases, leaving 12 bases between the germline ends. Germline CDR1 reads WNHNN; CDR2 reads SYGVQD (reference sequence). There are 17 residues in the CDR3. CDR3 region: CASSESGPWGSGNTIYF. DNA of the CDR3: TGCGCCAGCAGTGAGTCCGGACCTTGGGGCTCTGGAAACACCATATATTTT.

This clone was seen a handful of times. The genes are TRBV6-1 and TRBJ1-1; possibly TRBD1 for D (5 bases). This CDR3 region has 14 residues. Germline V gives CDR1 MNHNS, CDR2 SASEGT. The ends were cut back, 5 bases at V and 1 base at J, with 11 bases in the middle. The CDR3, as DNA: TGTGCCAGCAGTTATCAGGGTAAGAACACTGAAGCTTTCTTT. It translates to CASSYQGKNTEAFF.

The rearrangement links TRBV14 to TRBJ1-1; 7 bases are a match to TRBD1. This CDR3 comprises 18 residues. V lost 0 bases, J lost 6 bases, and 16 bases stayed unmatched. Per the germline V gene, CDR1 is SGHDN and CDR2 is FVKESK. The CDR3 bases are TGTGCCAGCAGCCAAGAGGCTTGGACAGGTCTAAGGAGCGCTGAAGCTTTCTTT. It codes for CASSQEAWTGLRSAEAFF.